The subject of this entry is one TCR beta chain. The table came from immunoSEQ multiplex PCR; TCRdb's copy has only in-frame clones and leaves some out. The top ten clones hold 0.55% to 0.75% of a sample with 80,000 or so clones, approximately 92% of them seen once. This specimen belongs to a study of OX40 agonist ivuxolimab in advanced cancers. The CDR3 spans 17 residues. The V segment lost 5 bases and the J segment 0 bases; nucleotides outside the gene matches: 9. Looked up from germline, CDR1 is SGHVS and CDR2 is FNYEAQ. The sequenced sample was CD4+ or CD8+ T cells sorted from blood, obtained in a trial of the OX40 agonist ivuxolimab. This receptor was obtained from an adult with an advanced solid tumor such as melanoma, head and neck, liver or kidney cancer. The chain recombines TRBV7-6 with TRBJ1-3; 8 bases map to TRBD1. CDR3 loop: CASSLQGGRSSGNTIYF. CDR3 sequence (DNA): TGTGCCAGCAGCCTACAGGGGGGCAGGAGCTCTGGAAACACCATATATTTT.